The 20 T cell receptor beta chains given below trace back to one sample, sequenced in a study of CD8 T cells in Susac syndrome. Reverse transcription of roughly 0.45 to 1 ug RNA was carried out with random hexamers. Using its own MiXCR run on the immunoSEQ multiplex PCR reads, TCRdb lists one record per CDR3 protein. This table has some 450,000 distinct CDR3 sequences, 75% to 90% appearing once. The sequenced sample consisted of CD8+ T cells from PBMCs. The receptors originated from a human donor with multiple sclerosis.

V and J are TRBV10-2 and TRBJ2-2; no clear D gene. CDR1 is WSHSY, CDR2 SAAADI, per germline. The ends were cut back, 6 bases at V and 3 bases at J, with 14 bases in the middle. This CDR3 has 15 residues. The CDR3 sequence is CASRVNRPYTGELFF. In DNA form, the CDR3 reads TGCGCCAGCAGAGTCAACAGACCTTACACCGGGGAGCTGTTTTTT.

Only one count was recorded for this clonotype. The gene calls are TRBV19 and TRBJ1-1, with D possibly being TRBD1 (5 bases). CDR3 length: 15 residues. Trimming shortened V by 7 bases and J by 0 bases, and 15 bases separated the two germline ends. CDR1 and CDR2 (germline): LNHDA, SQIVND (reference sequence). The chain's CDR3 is CASTSWGGMNTEAFF. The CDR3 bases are TGTGCCAGTACCTCATGGGGCGGCATGAACACTGAAGCTTTCTTT. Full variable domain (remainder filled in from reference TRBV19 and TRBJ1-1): DGGITQSPKYLFRKEGQNVTLSCEQNLNHDAMYWYRQDPGQGLRLIYYSQIVNDFQKGDIAEGYSVSREKKESFPLTVTSAQKNPTAFYLCASTSWGGMNTEAFFGQGTRLTVV.

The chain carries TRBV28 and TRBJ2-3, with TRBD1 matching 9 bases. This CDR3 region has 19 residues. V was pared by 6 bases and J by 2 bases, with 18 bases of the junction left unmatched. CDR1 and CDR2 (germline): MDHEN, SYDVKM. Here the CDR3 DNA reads TGTGCCAGCAGCCTAACCGCCAACCGCCGGGACAGGGACACAGATACGCAGTATTTT. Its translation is CASSLTANRRDRDTDTQYF.

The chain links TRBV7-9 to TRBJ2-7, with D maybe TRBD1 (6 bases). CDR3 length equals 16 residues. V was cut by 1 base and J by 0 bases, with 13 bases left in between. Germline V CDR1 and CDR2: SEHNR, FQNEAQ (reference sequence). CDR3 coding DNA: TGTGCCAGCAGCTTAGTGGGCAGGGGACCCTCCTACGAGCAGTACTTC. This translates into CASSLVGRGPSYEQYF. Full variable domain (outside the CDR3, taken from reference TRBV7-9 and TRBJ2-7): DTGVSQNPRHKITKRGQNVTFRCDPISEHNRLYWYRQTLGQGPEFLTYFQNEAQLEKSRLLSDRFSAERPKGSFSTLEIQRTEQGDSAMYLCASSLVGRGPSYEQYFGPGTRLTVT.

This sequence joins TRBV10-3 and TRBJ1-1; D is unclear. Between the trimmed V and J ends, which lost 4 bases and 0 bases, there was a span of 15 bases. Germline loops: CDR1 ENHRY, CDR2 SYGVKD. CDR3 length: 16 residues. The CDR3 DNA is TGTGCCATCAGTGCGACTCTGGAGGGCATGAACACTGAAGCTTTCTTT. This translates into CAISATLEGMNTEAFF.

The CDR3 DNA reads TGTGCCAGCAGTTTTATAGACAAAGGCATTCAGTACTTC. This sequence encodes CASSFIDKGIQYF. The V call is TRBV28, the J call TRBJ2-4, with D uncertain. With 3 bases removed from V and 9 bases from J, the gap between germline ends came to 12 bases. This CDR3 has 13 residues. Germline-derived CDR1 and CDR2 are MDHEN and SYDVKM.

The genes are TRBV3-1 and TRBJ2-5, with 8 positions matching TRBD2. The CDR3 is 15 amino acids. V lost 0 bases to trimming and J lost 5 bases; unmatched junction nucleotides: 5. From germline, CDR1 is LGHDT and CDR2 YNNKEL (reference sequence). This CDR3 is CASSQDTTSGETQYF. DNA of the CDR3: TGTGCCAGCAGCCAAGATACTACTAGCGGTGAGACCCAGTACTTC.

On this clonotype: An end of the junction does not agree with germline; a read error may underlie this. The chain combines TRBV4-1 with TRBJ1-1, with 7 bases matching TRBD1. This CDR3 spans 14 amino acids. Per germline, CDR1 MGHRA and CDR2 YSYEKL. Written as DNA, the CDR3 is TGTGCCAGCAGCCAGGGACAGCTCAACACTGAAGCTTTCTTT. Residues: CASSQGQLNTEAFF.

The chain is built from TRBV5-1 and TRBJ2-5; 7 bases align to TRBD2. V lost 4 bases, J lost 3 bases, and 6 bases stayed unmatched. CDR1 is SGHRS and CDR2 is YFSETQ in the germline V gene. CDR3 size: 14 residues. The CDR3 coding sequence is TGCGCCAGCAGCGCTCCGGGGGGAGAAGAGACCCAGTACTTC. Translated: CASSAPGGEETQYF.

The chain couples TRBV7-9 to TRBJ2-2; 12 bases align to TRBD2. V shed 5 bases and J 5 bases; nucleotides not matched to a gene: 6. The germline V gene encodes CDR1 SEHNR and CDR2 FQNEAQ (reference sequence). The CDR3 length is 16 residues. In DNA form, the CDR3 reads TGTGCCAGCAGCGTCGGACTAGCGGGATTTACCGGGGAGCTGTTTTTT. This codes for CASSVGLAGFTGELFF.

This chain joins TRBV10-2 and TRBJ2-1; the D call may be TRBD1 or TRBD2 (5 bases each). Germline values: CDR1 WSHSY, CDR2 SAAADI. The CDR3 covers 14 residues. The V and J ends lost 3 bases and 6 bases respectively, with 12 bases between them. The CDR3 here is CASSEIGAGNEQFF. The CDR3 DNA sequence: TGCGCCAGCAGTGAAATAGGGGCGGGCAATGAGCAGTTCTTC.

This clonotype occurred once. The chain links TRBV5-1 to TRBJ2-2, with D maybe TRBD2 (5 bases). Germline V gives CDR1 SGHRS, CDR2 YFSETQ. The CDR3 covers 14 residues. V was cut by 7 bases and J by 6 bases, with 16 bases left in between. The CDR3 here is CASSETFSAGELFF. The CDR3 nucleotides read TGCGCCAGCTCGGAGACGTTTAGCGCCGGGGAGCTGTTTTTT.

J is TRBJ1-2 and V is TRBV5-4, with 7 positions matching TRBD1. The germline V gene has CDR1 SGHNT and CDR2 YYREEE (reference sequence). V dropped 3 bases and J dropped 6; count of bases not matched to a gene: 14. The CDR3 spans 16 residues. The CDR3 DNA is TGTGCCAGCAGCTCCATAGACAGGGAGAGTCGGGATGGCTACACCTTC. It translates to CASSSIDRESRDGYTF.

The CDR3 DNA follows: TGTGCCATCAGTGCTGGGACAGGGGGCTTCTACGAGCAGTACTTC. It yields the protein CAISAGTGGFYEQYF. This chain links TRBV10-3 with TRBJ2-7; 12 bases align to TRBD1. V shed 4 bases, J shed 3 bases, and the junction held 4 bases outside the gene matches. This CDR3 is 15 amino acids long. Germline assignment: CDR1 ENHRY and CDR2 SYGVKD.

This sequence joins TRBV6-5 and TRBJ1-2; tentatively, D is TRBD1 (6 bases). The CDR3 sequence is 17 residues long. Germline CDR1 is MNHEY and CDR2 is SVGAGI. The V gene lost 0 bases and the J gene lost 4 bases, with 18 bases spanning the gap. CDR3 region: CASSYSWGAQRSYGYTF. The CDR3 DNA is TGTGCCAGCAGTTACTCTTGGGGGGCGCAGAGGAGCTATGGCTACACCTTC.

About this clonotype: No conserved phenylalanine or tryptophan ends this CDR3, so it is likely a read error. The CDR3 spells CASSQTTQGSTEAFS. In DNA form, the CDR3 reads TGCGCCAGCAGCCAGACTACGCAGGGGTCTACTGAAGCTTTCTCT. The chain has TRBV4-1 and TRBJ1-1, with a tentative D call TRBD1 (6 bases). Germline assignment: CDR1 MGHRA and CDR2 YSYEKL. The V end lost 3 bases, the J end lost 5 bases, and 16 bases lay between the germline ends. The CDR3 loop spans 15 amino acids.

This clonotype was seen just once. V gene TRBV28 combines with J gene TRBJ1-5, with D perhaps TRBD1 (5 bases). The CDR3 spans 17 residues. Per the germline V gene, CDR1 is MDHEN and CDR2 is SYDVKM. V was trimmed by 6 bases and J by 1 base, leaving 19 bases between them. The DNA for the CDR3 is TGTGCCAGCAGCCCAAACGTTATTCGGGACAGCAATCAGCCCCAGCATTTT. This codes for CASSPNVIRDSNQPQHF. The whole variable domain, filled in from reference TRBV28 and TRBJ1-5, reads DVKVTQSSRYLVKRTGEKVFLECVQDMDHENMFWYRQDPGLGLRLIYFSYDVKMKEKGDIPEGYSVSREKKERFSLILESASTNQTSMYLCASSPNVIRDSNQPQHFGDGTRLSIL.

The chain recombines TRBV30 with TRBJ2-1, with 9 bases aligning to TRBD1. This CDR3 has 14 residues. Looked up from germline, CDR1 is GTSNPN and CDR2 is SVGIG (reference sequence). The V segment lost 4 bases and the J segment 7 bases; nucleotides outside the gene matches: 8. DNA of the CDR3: TGTGCCTGGAACCCGGGACAGGGTAGAAATGAGCAGTTCTTC. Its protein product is CAWNPGQGRNEQFF.

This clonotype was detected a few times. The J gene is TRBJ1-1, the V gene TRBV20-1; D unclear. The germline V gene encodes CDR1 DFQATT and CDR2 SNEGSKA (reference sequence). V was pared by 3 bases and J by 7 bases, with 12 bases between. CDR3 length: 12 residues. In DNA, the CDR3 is TGCAGTGCTAGGGCGGCAGAGGTTGAAGCTTTCTTT. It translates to CSARAAEVEAFF.

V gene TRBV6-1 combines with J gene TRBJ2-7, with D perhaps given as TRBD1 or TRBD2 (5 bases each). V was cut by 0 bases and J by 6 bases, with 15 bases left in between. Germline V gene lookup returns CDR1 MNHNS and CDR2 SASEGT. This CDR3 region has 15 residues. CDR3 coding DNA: TGTGCCAGCAGTGAAGCGCGGGCAGGGCCCCGCGAGCAGTACTTC. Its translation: CASSEARAGPREQYF.